This T cell receptor (beta chain) was sequenced in a study of cytomegalovirus exposure and HLA in healthy donors. Looking at the study overall: A data release that came early held tens of millions of unique TCRs from HLA-typed donors. Study observations and caveats: Cytomegalovirus status was reportedly diagnosed by the classifier with high sensitivity and specificity. Later analysis showed most CMV-associated TCR beta chains appearing HLA-restricted. Previous analysis showed most TCR beta V segments were productive about 87% or about 30% of the time.

Per germline, CDR1 LNHNV and CDR2 YYDKDF (reference sequence). CDR3 size: 15 residues. Trimming removed 8 bases from V and 6 bases from J; junction bases left unmatched: 13. In regard to this clone: Its antigen is currently unknown.

Both 60 Vbeta primers and 13 Jbeta primers went into the PCR. Clones were sequenced by immunoSEQ multiplex PCR, and TCRdb holds only the in-frame ones, with some missing. The sample has roughly 140,000 clones. Sequencing was done on a sample of PBMCs. J is TRBJ1-5 and V is TRBV15; 7 bases line up with TRBD1. This TCR was sampled from a male donor in good health and CMV-seronegative. For the CDR3, the DNA is TGTGCCACCGCGATAACCGGGACAGCAAGTCAGCCCCAGCATTTT. This sequence encodes CATAITGTASQPQHF.